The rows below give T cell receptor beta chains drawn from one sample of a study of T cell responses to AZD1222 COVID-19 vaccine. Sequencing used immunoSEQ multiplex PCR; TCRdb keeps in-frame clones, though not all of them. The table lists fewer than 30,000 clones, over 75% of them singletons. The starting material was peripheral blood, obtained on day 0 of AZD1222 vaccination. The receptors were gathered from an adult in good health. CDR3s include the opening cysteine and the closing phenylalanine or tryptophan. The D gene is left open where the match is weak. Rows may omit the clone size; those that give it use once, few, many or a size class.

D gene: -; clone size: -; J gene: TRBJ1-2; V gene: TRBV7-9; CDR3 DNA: TGTGCCAGCAGCTTATCACACTTCTACACCTTC; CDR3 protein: CASSLSHFYTF
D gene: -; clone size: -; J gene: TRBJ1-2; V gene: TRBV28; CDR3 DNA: TGTGCCAGCAGTTTACCCCCTCGGGGTCCTGGCTACACCTTC; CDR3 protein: CASSLPPRGPGYTF
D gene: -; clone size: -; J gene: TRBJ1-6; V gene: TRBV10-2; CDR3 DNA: TGCGCCAGCTCAAGACAGGCCGCTAATTCACCCCTCCACTTT; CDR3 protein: CASSRQAANSPLHF
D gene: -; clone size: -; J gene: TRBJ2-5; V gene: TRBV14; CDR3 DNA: TGTGCCAGCAGCCAAGACGGATTGTACCAAGAGACCCAGTACTTC; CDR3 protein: CASSQDGLYQETQYF
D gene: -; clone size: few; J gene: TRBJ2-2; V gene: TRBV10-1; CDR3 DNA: TGCGCCAGCAGTGATCGAGGGGTCCTGAACACCGGGGAGCTGTTTTTT; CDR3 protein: CASSDRGVLNTGELFF
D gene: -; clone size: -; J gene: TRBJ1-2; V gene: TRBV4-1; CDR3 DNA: TGCGCCAGCCTGCTCAGGGGTAACTATGGCTACACCTTC; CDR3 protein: CASLLRGNYGYTF
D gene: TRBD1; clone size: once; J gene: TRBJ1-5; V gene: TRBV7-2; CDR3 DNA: TGTGCCAGCAGCTTAGGATTACAGGGGCATCAGCCCCAGCATTTT; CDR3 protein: CASSLGLQGHQPQHF
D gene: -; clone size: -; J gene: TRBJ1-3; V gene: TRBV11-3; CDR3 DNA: TGTGCCAGCAGCTTTTCCGGAAACACCATATATTTT; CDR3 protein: CASSFSGNTIYF
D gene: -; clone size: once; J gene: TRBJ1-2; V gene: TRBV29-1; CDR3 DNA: TGCAGCGTGGTGAAAGGGCCAAACTATGGCTACACCTTC; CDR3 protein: CSVVKGPNYGYTF
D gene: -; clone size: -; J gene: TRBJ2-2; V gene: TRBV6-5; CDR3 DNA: TGTGCCAGCAGTTACTCGGGCTTTTTGGGGGAGCTGTTTTTT; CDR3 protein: CASSYSGFLGELFF
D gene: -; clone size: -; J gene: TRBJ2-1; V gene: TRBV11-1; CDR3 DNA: TGTGCCAGCAGCTTTCGGGGGGCGGTGATCAACAATGAGCAGTTCTTC; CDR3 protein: CASSFRGAVINNEQFF
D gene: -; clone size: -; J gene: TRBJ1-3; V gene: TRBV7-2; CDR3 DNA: TGTGCCAGCAGCTTGGACGGGACGGACTCCTCTGGAAACACCATATATTTT; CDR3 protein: CASSLDGTDSSGNTIYF
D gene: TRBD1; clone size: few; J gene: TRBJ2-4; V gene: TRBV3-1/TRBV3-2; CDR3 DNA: TGTGCCAGCAGCCAGGCCGGGACAGGGGGCTCTTCAGCCAAAAACATTCAGTACTTC; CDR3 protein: CASSQAGTGGSSAKNIQYF
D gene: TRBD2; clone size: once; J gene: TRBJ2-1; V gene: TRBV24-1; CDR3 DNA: TGTGCCACCAGTGACAGGGGACTAGCGGGTTACAATGAGCAGTTCTTC; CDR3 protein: CATSDRGLAGYNEQFF
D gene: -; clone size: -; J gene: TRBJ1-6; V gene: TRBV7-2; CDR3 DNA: TGTGCCAGCAGCTATGATCCTGGGGCCTCACCCCTCCACTTT; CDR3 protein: CASSYDPGASPLHF
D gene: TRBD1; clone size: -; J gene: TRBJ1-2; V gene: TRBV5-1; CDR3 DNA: TGCGCCAGCAGCGACGGGACAGGGGGAGGAAGCTACACCTTC; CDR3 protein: CASSDGTGGGSYTF
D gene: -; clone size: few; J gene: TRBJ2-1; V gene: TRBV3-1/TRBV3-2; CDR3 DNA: TGTGCCAGCAGCCAAGTCCGACTAGTATCCTACAATGAGCAGTTCTTC; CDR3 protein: CASSQVRLVSYNEQFF
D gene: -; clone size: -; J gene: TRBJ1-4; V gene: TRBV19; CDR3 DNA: TGTGCCAGTAGAGGTTTGTCTCGTTCGACGACTAATGAAAAACTGTTTTTT; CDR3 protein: CASRGLSRSTTNEKLFF
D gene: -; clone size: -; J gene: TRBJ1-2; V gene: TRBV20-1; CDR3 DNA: TGCAGTGCTAGTAACAGACAAAACTATGGCTACACCTTC; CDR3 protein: CSASNRQNYGYTF
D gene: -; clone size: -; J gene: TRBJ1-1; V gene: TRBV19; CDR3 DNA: TGTGCCAGTAGTGACGGACAGTTGAACACTGAAGCTTTCTTT; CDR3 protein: CASSDGQLNTEAFF
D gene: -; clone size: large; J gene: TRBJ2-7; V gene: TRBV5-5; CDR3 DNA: TGTGCCAGCAGTTTAGGGGTTAGAAGTGGCTACGAGCAGTACTTC; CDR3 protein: CASSLGVRSGYEQYF
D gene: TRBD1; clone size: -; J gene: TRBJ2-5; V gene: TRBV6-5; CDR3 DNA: TGTGCCAGCATCTTGACAGGGTTAGAGACCCAGTACTTC; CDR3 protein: CASILTGLETQYF
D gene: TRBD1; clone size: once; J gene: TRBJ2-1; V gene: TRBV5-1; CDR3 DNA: TGCGCCAGCAGCTCGACAGGGGACTGGAGAAATGAGCAGTTCTTC; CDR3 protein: CASSSTGDWRNEQFF
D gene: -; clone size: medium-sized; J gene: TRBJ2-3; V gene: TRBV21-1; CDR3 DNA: TGTGCCAGACCGCCGTCGGAGGGAGCCCTCACAGATACGCAGTATTTT; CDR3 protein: CARPPSEGALTDTQYF
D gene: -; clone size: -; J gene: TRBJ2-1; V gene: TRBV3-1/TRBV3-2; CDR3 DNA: TGTGCCAGCAGCCAAGCCCGGAGTGAGCAGTTCTTC; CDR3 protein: CASSQARSEQFF
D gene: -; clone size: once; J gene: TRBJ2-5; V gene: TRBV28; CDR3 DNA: TGTGCCAGCAGTTCAACGCGGGTGCAAGAGACCCAGTACTTC; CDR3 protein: CASSSTRVQETQYF
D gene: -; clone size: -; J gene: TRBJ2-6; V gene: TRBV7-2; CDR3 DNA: TGTGCCAGCAGCTCCAGAGGTACTGGGGCCAACGTCCTGACTTTC; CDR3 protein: CASSSRGTGANVLTF